The 23 T cell receptor beta chains below were found in one sample sequenced in a study of cytomegalovirus exposure and HLA in healthy donors. The PCR made use of 60 Vbeta and 13 Jbeta primers. TCRdb's table, derived via immunoSEQ multiplex PCR, lists solely in-frame clones and lacks some. The sample includes some 130,000 clones, 70% to 75% of them seen just once. The sequenced sample was PBMCs. The origin of the receptors is a woman in her 40s in good health and CMV-seronegative.

The rearrangement joins TRBV10-2 to TRBJ1-2; D is uncertain. V lost 3 bases and J lost 3, with 8 bases in between. The CDR3 extends over 13 amino acids. CDR1 and CDR2 (germline): WSHSY, SAAADI. The CDR3 DNA follows: TGCGCCAGCAGTGACAGTGTCGACTATGGCTACACCTTC. Protein sequence: CASSDSVDYGYTF.

The table lists this clone with a few counts. The chain combines TRBV6-1 with TRBJ1-2, with a tentative D call TRBD1 (6 bases). The V end was cut by 9 bases, the J end by 5 bases, with 13 bases between. This CDR3 comprises 12 residues. The germline gives CDR1 MNHNS, CDR2 SASEGT. DNA for the CDR3: TGTGCCAGTCAGGACAGTCTTTATGGCTACACCTTC. Residues: CASQDSLYGYTF.

V and J are TRBV11-2 and TRBJ1-5; D gene unclear. Germline assignment: CDR1 SGHAT and CDR2 FQNNGV. The CDR3 extends over 16 amino acids. V lost 1 base to trimming and J lost 0 bases, with 10 bases between them. The chain's CDR3 is CASSLGATYSNQPQHF. CDR3 DNA sequence: TGTGCCAGCAGCTTAGGGGCAACTTATAGCAATCAGCCCCAGCATTTT.

The V and J genes are TRBV5-8 and TRBJ1-5; D is unclear. Germline assignment: CDR1 SGHTS and CDR2 YDEGEE. V lost 1 base and J 4 bases, leaving 15 bases between the germline ends. This CDR3 contains 16 residues. CDR3 sequence: CASSLIRRLKNQPQHF. CDR3 in DNA: TGTGCCAGCAGCTTGATTCGCAGATTAAAGAATCAGCCCCAGCATTTT.

V is TRBV5-4 and J is TRBJ1-2; possibly TRBD1 for D (5 bases). V was pared by 0 bases and J by 3 bases, with 15 bases between. CDR1 SGHNT and CDR2 YYREEE come from the germline V gene (reference sequence). The CDR3 consists of 16 residues. The CDR3 nucleotides are TGTGCCAGCAGCTTGGGGGCAGGGACTCTGGACTATGGCTACACCTTC. It specifies CASSLGAGTLDYGYTF.

V and J are TRBV14 and TRBJ2-1, with a weak D call TRBD1 (6 bases). This CDR3 comprises 15 residues. CDR1 SGHDN and CDR2 FVKESK come from the germline V gene. V shed 4 bases and J shed 4 bases, with 14 bases lying between them. CDR3 protein: CASSPAGVLYNEQFF. CDR3 bases: TGTGCCAGCAGCCCGGCAGGGGTACTTTACAATGAGCAGTTCTTC.

The chain employs TRBV7-9 and TRBJ2-1, with 11 bases aligning to TRBD2. J was trimmed by 0 bases and V by 4 bases; bases with no gene match: 5. There are 17 residues in the CDR3. Looked up from germline, CDR1 is SEHNR and CDR2 is FQNEAQ (reference sequence). CDR3 protein: CASSSLTSGVSYNEQFF. In DNA form, the CDR3 reads TGTGCCAGCAGCTCGCTGACTAGCGGGGTCTCCTACAATGAGCAGTTCTTC. The complete variable domain, with remaining parts taken from reference TRBV7-9 and TRBJ2-1, reads DTGVSQNPRHKITKRGQNVTFRCDPISEHNRLYWYRQTLGQGPEFLTYFQNEAQLEKSRLLSDRFSAERPKGSFSTLEIQRTEQGDSAMYLCASSSLTSGVSYNEQFFGPGTRLTVL.

This clone was picked up a small number of times. V gene TRBV4-3 combines with J gene TRBJ2-2; TRBD1 agrees at 7 bases. This CDR3 is built from 17 residues. CDR1 and CDR2 from the germline V gene are LGHNA and YSLEER. With 0 bases clipped from V and 1 base from J, the junction kept 5 bases outside the gene matches. The CDR3 nucleotides are TGCGCCAGCAGCCAAGATCTTGACAGGGTGAACACCGGGGAGCTGTTTTTT. As protein: CASSQDLDRVNTGELFF.

This clone was picked up a small number of times. The chain has TRBV6-6 and TRBJ1-6; D is unclear. Trimming took off 5 bases at V and 14 bases at J, with 13 bases between the two ends. Germline CDR1 MNHNY, CDR2 SVGAGI (reference sequence). The CDR3 is made up of 12 amino acids. CDR3 nucleotides: TGTGCCAGCAGTCCACGTATTGAGGCCCTCCACTTT. It yields the protein CASSPRIEALHF.

The gene calls are TRBV6-1 and TRBJ1-2; D is unresolved. This CDR3 spans 14 amino acids. Germline CDR1 and CDR2: MNHNS and SASEGT. V was shortened by 4 bases and J by 0 bases, with 9 bases between the two germline ends. The CDR3 DNA follows: TGTGCCAGCAGTGTTGGGCTTACTAACTATGGCTACACCTTC. This translates into CASSVGLTNYGYTF.

The genes are TRBV27 and TRBJ2-1; D is perhaps TRBD1 (6 bases). This CDR3 spans 14 amino acids. The germline gives CDR1 MNHEY, CDR2 SMNVEV (reference sequence). V dropped 4 bases and J dropped 12 bases, with 19 bases sitting between them. The CDR3 loop reads CASSSGQSVIRQFF. In nucleotides, the CDR3 is TGTGCCAGCAGTTCAGGACAGTCGGTAATAAGGCAGTTCTTC.

V gene TRBV27 combines with J gene TRBJ1-1; TRBD1 agrees at 7 bases. The CDR3 length is 15 residues. Trimming at V came to 5 bases and at J to 5 bases, leaving 11 bases not matched to a gene. Germline loops: CDR1 MNHEY, CDR2 SMNVEV (reference sequence). CDR3 DNA: TGTGCCAGCAGTACAAAGGGACAGTTTAGAACTGAAGCTTTCTTT. It specifies CASSTKGQFRTEAFF.

The chain joins TRBV7-9 to TRBJ2-7; TRBD2 matches 8 bases. This CDR3 has 14 amino acids. The trim removed 1 base at V and 2 bases at J, leaving 1 base unmatched. Germline V gene data show CDR1 as SEHNR and CDR2 as FQNEAQ (reference sequence). CDR3 DNA sequence: TGTGCCAGCAGCTTAGGCGGGGGGACCTACGAGCAGTACTTC. It yields the protein CASSLGGGTYEQYF.

The V call is TRBV5-1, the J call TRBJ1-3; D is undetermined. The CDR3 loop spans 16 amino acids. V was shortened by 0 bases and J by 2 bases, with 12 bases between the two germline ends. Germline V lookup: CDR1 SGHRS, CDR2 YFSETQ. The DNA of the CDR3 is TGCGCCAGCAGCTTGGCCGTTCGGGGAGCTGGAAACACCATATATTTT. As protein: CASSLAVRGAGNTIYF.

The genes are TRBV10-3 and TRBJ2-1; 8 bases agree with TRBD1. The V segment lost 5 bases and the J segment 6 bases; nucleotides outside the gene matches: 12. This CDR3 comprises 16 residues. Germline CDR1 and CDR2: ENHRY and SYGVKD. The CDR3 DNA sequence: TGTGCCATCAGTCCAGGACAGGGAAAACATTTCAATGAGCAGTTCTTC. Protein sequence: CAISPGQGKHFNEQFF.

In this sample, this clone turned up once. The V and J genes are TRBV29-1 and TRBJ2-1, with D possibly being TRBD2 (6 bases). Trimming removed 3 bases at V and 9 bases at J, with 18 bases between. This CDR3 spans 14 amino acids. Germline CDR1 SQVTM, CDR2 ANQGSEA. CDR3 sequence: CSVERTQLGGEQFF. The CDR3 nucleotides read TGCAGCGTTGAGAGGACCCAATTGGGAGGTGAGCAGTTCTTC.

This clone showed up just a few times. This chain joins TRBV9 and TRBJ2-3, with D unresolved. Deletions cut 4 bases from V and 1 base from J, with 7 bases between. Germline V CDR1 and CDR2: SGDLS, YYNGEE. This CDR3 spans 13 amino acids. The CDR3 is CASSTSGTDTQYF. CDR3 nucleotide sequence: TGTGCCAGCAGCACCAGTGGCACAGATACGCAGTATTTT.

The gene calls are TRBV9 and TRBJ1-2, with 9 bases fitting TRBD1. Germline loops: CDR1 SGDLS, CDR2 YYNGEE. This CDR3 has 16 amino acids. J gave up 4 bases and V 4 bases, and 11 bases lay outside the gene matches. The CDR3 is CASSLTGDRVFYGYTF. The CDR3 region has the DNA TGTGCCAGCAGCCTAACAGGGGACAGGGTTTTCTATGGCTACACCTTC.

The chain carries TRBV9 and TRBJ2-3, with a tentative D call TRBD1 (5 bases). This CDR3 comprises 14 residues. The germline V gene encodes CDR1 SGDLS and CDR2 YYNGEE. Trimming pared 3 bases from V and 0 bases from J, leaving 8 bases between. This CDR3 is CASSAGQSTDTQYF. The DNA of the CDR3 is TGTGCCAGCAGCGCCGGACAAAGCACAGATACGCAGTATTTT.

The chain links TRBV5-1 to TRBJ2-1; 9 nucleotides align to TRBD1. This CDR3 has 15 amino acids. Germline V gene sequence: CDR1 SGHRS, CDR2 YFSETQ. The V and J ends lost 0 bases and 10 bases, in that order; junction bases with no gene match: 8. CDR3 amino acids: CASSLGDRDIIEQFF. CDR3 nucleotides: TGCGCCAGCAGCTTGGGGGACAGGGATATCATAGAGCAGTTCTTC.

The V call is TRBV28, the J call TRBJ1-2; D unresolved. In germline, CDR1 is MDHEN, CDR2 SYDVKM. This CDR3 is 15 amino acids long. Trimming left V 3 bases short and J 4 bases short, with 15 bases between. The CDR3 is CASSFSGSNLYGYTF. The CDR3 region has the DNA TGTGCCAGCAGTTTTTCGGGGTCAAATCTCTATGGCTACACCTTC.

The rearrangement joins TRBV6-1 to TRBJ2-3, with TRBD2 matching over 9 bases. V shed 4 bases, J shed 4 bases, and the junction held 9 bases outside the gene matches. The CDR3 has 16 amino acids. Germline V gene sequence: CDR1 MNHNS, CDR2 SASEGT. For the CDR3, the DNA is TGTGCCAGCAGTGTAAATGGCGGGGGGGCCCCAGATACGCAGTATTTT. Its protein product is CASSVNGGGAPDTQYF.

This clone showed up just once. V gene TRBV27 combines with J gene TRBJ2-7; 11 bases fit TRBD1. The germline V gene encodes CDR1 MNHEY and CDR2 SMNVEV (reference sequence). V dropped 5 bases and J dropped 2; count of bases not matched to a gene: 2. The length of the CDR3 is 14 residues. In DNA form, the CDR3 reads TGTGCCAGCAGTAAGGACAGGGGGCCCTACGAGCAGTACTTC. As protein: CASSKDRGPYEQYF.